The 32 T cell receptor beta chains in this list originate from one sample, sequenced in a study of OX40 agonist ivuxolimab in advanced cancers. Clones were sequenced by immunoSEQ multiplex PCR, and TCRdb holds only the in-frame ones, with some missing. The sample includes tens of thousands of clones, 81% of them seen just once. The starting material was CD4+ or CD8+ T cells sorted from blood, obtained in a trial of the OX40 agonist ivuxolimab. Every receptor here comes from an adult with an advanced solid tumor such as melanoma, head and neck, liver or kidney cancer.

The V call is TRBV6-5, the J call TRBJ2-7, with TRBD1 as a possible D gene (5 bases). CDR3 length equals 11 residues. V was pared by 8 bases and J by 4 bases, with 9 bases between. Germline loops: CDR1 MNHEY, CDR2 SVGAGI. CDR3: CASFSGYEQYF. In DNA form, the CDR3 reads TGTGCCAGCTTCTCAGGGTACGAGCAGTACTTC.

J is TRBJ1-2 and V is TRBV5-3, with 8 positions matching TRBD1. TRBV5-3 is treated as an ORF (open reading frame) with a function not yet certain. This CDR3 region has 23 residues. The trim removed 0 bases at V and 8 bases at J, leaving 33 bases unmatched. The CDR3 DNA follows: TGTGCCAGAAGCTTGGATCGCAGGACAGGGTCTGTCAGCCCTCTATCGGTTAGGTTGGGCTACACCTTC. This sequence encodes CARSLDRRTGSVSPLSVRLGYTF.

This clone was observed a handful of times. The chain couples TRBV2 to TRBJ1-2, with no clear D. The V gene's germline CDR1 is SNHLY and CDR2 FYNNEI. This CDR3 spans 11 amino acids. V lost 1 base and J 8 bases, leaving 5 bases between the germline ends. This CDR3 reads CASSEGLGYTF. In nucleotides, the CDR3 is TGTGCCAGCAGTGAAGGGTTGGGCTACACCTTC.

This chain links TRBV5-1 with TRBJ2-3; perhaps TRBD1 as D (6 bases). This CDR3 region has 14 residues. V was cut by 0 bases and J by 5 bases, with 10 bases left in between. CDR1 is SGHRS, CDR2 YFSETQ, per germline. As DNA, the CDR3 is TGCGCCAGCAGCTTGGCAGGGGTAGGAGATACGCAGTATTTT. Translated, it gives CASSLAGVGDTQYF.

The chain has TRBV7-3 and TRBJ2-3; 13 bases fit TRBD2. Germline CDR1 and CDR2: SGHTA and FQGTGA. This CDR3 comprises 15 residues. Trimming took 4 bases from V and 12 from J; bases not matched to a gene: 10. The CDR3 region has the DNA TGTGCCAGCAGCTCAACTAGCGGGGGGGCTTTAGTCCAGTATTTT. Encoded protein: CASSSTSGGALVQYF.

J is TRBJ1-2 and V is TRBV5-5; D gene unclear. Germline V gives CDR1 SGHKS, CDR2 YYEKEE (reference sequence). The V end lost 0 bases, the J end lost 3 bases, and 9 bases lay between the germline ends. The CDR3 consists of 14 residues. The CDR3 coding sequence is TGTGCCAGCAGCTTGGGGAGACGGGACTATGGCTACACCTTC. Its translation is CASSLGRRDYGYTF.

This clone appeared a single time. This rearrangement joins TRBV5-1 to TRBJ1-3; D might be TRBD1 (6 bases). The CDR3 is 16 amino acids. The germline V and J ends were trimmed by 4 bases and 1 base, with 15 bases remaining between them. Germline assignment: CDR1 SGHRS and CDR2 YFSETQ. The DNA for the CDR3 is TGCGCCAGCAGCACCAAAGGAGGGGGATCTGGAAACACCATATATTTT. It yields the protein CASSTKGGGSGNTIYF.

This clone showed up many times. The chain employs TRBV10-3 and TRBJ2-3; 10 positions match TRBD2. V shed 3 bases, J shed 2 bases, and the junction held 11 bases outside the gene matches. This CDR3 region has 18 residues. Germline assignment: CDR1 ENHRY and CDR2 SYGVKD. CDR3 sequence: CAISDLQRGGFDTDTQYF. The CDR3 region has the DNA TGTGCCATCAGTGACCTACAGCGGGGGGGCTTCGACACAGATACGCAGTATTTT.

V usage is TRBV7-2 and J usage is TRBJ2-7; D gene ambiguous. Trimming cost V 4 bases and J 2 bases, with 3 bases left between them. In germline, CDR1 is SGHTA, CDR2 FQGNSA. The CDR3 spans 11 residues. CDR3 sequence (DNA): TGTGCCAGCAGCTCAACCTACGAGCAGTACTTC. It is translated as CASSSTYEQYF.

The chain employs TRBV19 and TRBJ1-1; no reliable D call. CDR3 length: 14 amino acids. V gave up 8 bases and J gave up 5 bases, with 18 bases separating them. Germline assignment: CDR1 LNHDA and CDR2 SQIVND (reference sequence). This chain's CDR3 is CASYLDPIGTEAFF. In DNA, the CDR3 is TGTGCCAGTTACTTGGACCCCATCGGGACTGAAGCTTTCTTT.

The chain couples TRBV14 to TRBJ2-5, with 7 bases aligning to TRBD2. Losses at the gene ends were 8 bases for V and 4 bases for J; bases not matched to a gene: 1. Germline V gene sequence: CDR1 SGHDN, CDR2 FVKESK. This CDR3 spans 11 amino acids. The CDR3 reads CASASGETQYF. DNA of the CDR3: TGTGCCAGCGCTAGCGGAGAGACCCAGTACTTC.

This clone was seen a single time. The chain employs TRBV5-6 and TRBJ2-3; TRBD2 might be the D (5 bases). This CDR3 has 11 amino acids. Per the germline V gene, CDR1 is SGHDT and CDR2 is YYEEEE. V was cut by 3 bases and J by 6 bases, with 5 bases left in between. The CDR3 DNA reads TGTGCCAGCAGCTGGGAGGATACGCAGTATTTT. Its translation is CASSWEDTQYF.

This clone was observed a handful of times. This chain uses TRBV27 with TRBJ1-5; D not resolved. The CDR3 spans 13 residues. Looked up from germline, CDR1 is MNHEY and CDR2 is SMNVEV (reference sequence). Trimming took off 6 bases at V and 3 bases at J, with 9 bases between the two ends. The CDR3 DNA follows: TGTGCCAGCAGCCCTCGTCCCAATCAGCCCCAGCATTTT. It encodes CASSPRPNQPQHF.

In its sample, this clone was seen a few times. In nucleotides, the CDR3 is TGCGCCAGCAGCTTGGCCCCGACGATGAACACTGAAGCTTTCTTT. This encodes CASSLAPTMNTEAFF. The J gene is TRBJ1-1, the V gene TRBV5-1; no reliable D call. V was shortened by 0 bases and J by 0 bases, with 9 bases between the two germline ends. This CDR3 spans 15 amino acids. Germline assignment: CDR1 SGHRS and CDR2 YFSETQ.

V gene TRBV7-9 combines with J gene TRBJ2-1; D might be TRBD1 or TRBD2, each matching 6 bases. V lost 4 bases, J lost 0 bases, and 16 bases lay in between. The CDR3 contains 17 residues. Germline values: CDR1 SEHNR, CDR2 FQNEAQ (reference sequence). The DNA of the CDR3 is TGTGCCAGCAGCTCGCTAGGGGGGACACACTCCTACAATGAGCAGTTCTTC. It yields the protein CASSSLGGTHSYNEQFF.

This clone has just a few counts. The chain links TRBV6-6 to TRBJ1-4; tentative D call: TRBD1 (5 bases). The germline V and J ends were trimmed by 2 bases and 4 bases, with 14 bases remaining between them. The CDR3 contains 16 residues. Germline CDR1 and CDR2: MNHNY and SVGAGI (reference sequence). CDR3 sequence reads: CASSYGQGRGNEKLFF. The CDR3, as DNA: TGTGCCAGCAGTTACGGGCAGGGAAGGGGTAATGAAAAACTGTTTTTT.

The rearrangement joins TRBV2 to TRBJ2-3, with TRBD1 as a possible D gene (7 bases). There are 17 residues in the CDR3. Trimming shortened V by 2 bases and J by 5 bases, and 20 bases separated the two germline ends. Germline V gene data show CDR1 as SNHLY and CDR2 as FYNNEI. The CDR3 coding sequence is TGTGCCAGCAGTGAATCGGCCAGGGGGGTAAGTAAAGATACGCAGTATTTT. Translation gives CASSESARGVSKDTQYF.

J is TRBJ1-5 and V is TRBV6-5; D unresolved. V lost 3 bases and J 10 bases, leaving 16 bases between the germline ends. The CDR3 is 14 amino acids. The germline CDR1 and CDR2 sequences are MNHEY and SVGAGI. The CDR3: CASSYFERLSPQHF. Here the CDR3 DNA reads TGTGCCAGCAGTTATTTCGAGCGGTTATCCCCCCAGCATTTT.

The J gene is TRBJ1-2, the V gene TRBV29-1, with D perhaps TRBD1 (5 bases). The CDR3 contains 16 residues. CDR1 and CDR2 from the germline V gene are SQVTM and ANQGSEA. V dropped 1 base and J dropped 2 bases, with 17 bases sitting between them. The CDR3 DNA sequence: TGCAGCGTTGAAGGGGGGAACGGGCAGAACAACTATGGCTACACCTTC. The encoded protein is CSVEGGNGQNNYGYTF.

This clone was recorded a few times. The rearrangement links TRBV5-6 to TRBJ1-2, with D possibly being TRBD1 (6 bases). This CDR3 comprises 14 residues. V shed 5 bases and J shed 2 bases, with 13 bases lying between them. Germline CDR1 is SGHDT and CDR2 is YYEEEE. The CDR3 DNA reads as TGTGCCAGCAGTTCTCAGGGGCGGAACTATGGCTACACCTTC. Protein product: CASSSQGRNYGYTF.

The chain links TRBV9 to TRBJ1-6; D uncertain. The germline CDR1 and CDR2 sequences are SGDLS and YYNGEE. The ends were cut back, 0 bases at V and 0 bases at J, with 7 bases in the middle. The CDR3 loop spans 16 amino acids. The CDR3 DNA reads as TGTGCCAGCAGCGTAGCGGGTAGCTCCTATAATTCACCCCTCCACTTT. It is translated as CASSVAGSSYNSPLHF.

The rearrangement uses TRBV5-4 and TRBJ2-3, with TRBD1 matching 8 bases. Looked up from germline, CDR1 is SGHNT and CDR2 is YYREEE (reference sequence). Trimming removed 5 bases from V and 4 bases from J; junction bases left unmatched: 12. This CDR3 is 16 amino acids long. The CDR3 loop reads CASSSLIRDRSDTQYF. CDR3 sequence (DNA): TGTGCCAGCAGTTCTCTAATTCGGGACAGGTCAGATACGCAGTATTTT.

The chain links TRBV2 to TRBJ2-1; tentatively, D is TRBD2 (5 bases). Germline values: CDR1 SNHLY, CDR2 FYNNEI. V lost 8 bases, J lost 8 bases, and 28 bases lay in between. The CDR3 runs 17 residues. The CDR3 nucleotides read TGTGCCAGCCCCGACCCAACGACTGGAGCGGAGAGCGATGAGCAGTTCTTC. This gives the protein CASPDPTTGAESDEQFF.

This chain links TRBV6-1 with TRBJ2-7; the D is unclear. Germline V CDR1 and CDR2: MNHNS, SASEGT. The CDR3 length is 13 residues. Trimming removed 6 bases from V and 2 bases from J, with 11 bases in between. The CDR3 nucleotides read TGTGCCAGCAGCCCGCCTCCAACCTACGAGCAGTACTTC. Encoded protein: CASSPPPTYEQYF.

CDR3 DNA sequence: TGTGCCAGCAGCTCAAGCCCGGGACAGGGATGGGTGCATCAGCCCCAGCATTTT. Translation gives CASSSSPGQGWVHQPQHF. The chain combines TRBV7-3 with TRBJ1-5; 9 nucleotides align to TRBD1. V was clipped by 4 bases and J by 5 bases; unmatched bases: 15. In germline, CDR1 is SGHTA, CDR2 FQGTGA. This CDR3 has 18 residues.

The chain combines TRBV5-1 with TRBJ1-2; 10 positions agree with TRBD1. The length of the CDR3 is 15 residues. The V gene end was trimmed by 2 bases and the J gene end by 4 bases; junction bases not matched to a gene: 5. In germline, CDR1 is SGHRS, CDR2 YFSETQ. The CDR3, as DNA: TGCGCCAGCAGCTTTGGACAGGGGGATCCCTATGGCTACACCTTC. Translation gives CASSFGQGDPYGYTF.

This clone was picked up a small number of times. V and J are TRBV7-3 and TRBJ2-1; D is unresolved. V was trimmed by 2 bases and J by 9 bases, leaving 11 bases between them. The CDR3 totals 13 residues. Germline assignment: CDR1 SGHTA and CDR2 FQGTGA. This chain's CDR3 is CASSLGSSGEQFF. As DNA, the CDR3 is TGTGCCAGCAGCTTAGGGTCGTCGGGTGAGCAGTTCTTC. Combining the CDR3 with reference TRBV7-3 and TRBJ2-1 gives the whole variable domain GAGVSQTPSNKVTEKGKYVELRCDPISGHTALYWYRQSLGQGPEFLIYFQGTGAADDSGLPNDRFFAVRPEGSVSTLKIQRTERGDSAVYLCASSLGSSGEQFFGPGTRLTVL.

The chain joins TRBV7-9 to TRBJ1-2; D possibly corresponds to TRBD1 (5 bases). Germline V gives CDR1 SEHNR, CDR2 FQNEAQ (reference sequence). V was cut by 8 bases and J by 4 bases, with 20 bases left in between. The CDR3 length is 15 residues. CDR3 sequence: CASQLGDRNSYGYTF. The CDR3 DNA sequence: TGTGCCAGCCAACTCGGGGACCGAAATTCCTATGGCTACACCTTC.

V usage is TRBV2 and J usage is TRBJ2-7; D unresolved. The CDR3 sequence is 12 residues long. Deletions cut 4 bases from V and 6 bases from J, with 10 bases between. CDR1 and CDR2 from the germline V gene are SNHLY and FYNNEI. The CDR3 DNA is TGTGCCAGCAGTGTCGACGGGTCCGAGCAGTACTTC. This gives the protein CASSVDGSEQYF.

The chain is built from TRBV27 and TRBJ2-2; no clear D. The CDR3 contains 12 residues. Germline CDR1 MNHEY, CDR2 SMNVEV (reference sequence). With 3 bases removed from V and 5 bases from J, the gap between germline ends came to 4 bases. The CDR3: CASSLGTGELFF. The CDR3 coding sequence is TGTGCCAGCAGTTTGGGGACCGGGGAGCTGTTTTTT.

Details on this clone: One end of the junction does not line up with germline, which may come from a read error. V usage is TRBV30 and J usage is TRBJ2-5; tentative D call: TRBD2 (6 bases). Germline V gives CDR1 GTSNPN, CDR2 SVGIG (reference sequence). The CDR3 has 12 amino acids. The CDR3 sequence: CAWSASRIGGDF. CDR3 coding DNA: TGTGCCTGGAGTGCCTCCCGGATTGGAGGGGACTTC.

The rearrangement links TRBV7-2 to TRBJ2-1; D possibly corresponds to TRBD2 (6 bases). Trimming removed 5 bases from V and 5 bases from J, with 25 bases in between. CDR3 length equals 18 residues. Germline V gene lookup returns CDR1 SGHTA and CDR2 FQGNSA. CDR3 bases: TGTGCCAGCAGCGTACCACCCCGTGGAGGGAGAACCAACAATGAGCAGTTCTTC. Encoded protein: CASSVPPRGGRTNNEQFF.